This T cell receptor beta chain was documented in a study of T cells in localized non-small cell lung cancer. Only in-frame clones appear in the TCRdb table, and some are missing; sequencing was by immunoSEQ multiplex PCR. The table shows 7,700 or so clones, with about 92% occurring only once. This clone has just one count. Trimming shortened V by 6 bases and J by 2 bases, and 4 bases separated the two germline ends. The CDR3 loop spans 12 amino acids. CDR1 and CDR2 (germline): LGHNT, FRNRAP. The source of this sequence is a male donor aged 60 or older with stage II lung adenocarcinoma. This specimen was peripheral blood mononuclear cells, taken before any cancer treatment. The J gene is TRBJ2-2, the V gene TRBV12-5; D unresolved. The chain's CDR3 is CASGVNTGELFF. The CDR3 coding sequence is TGTGCTAGTGGCGTTAACACCGGGGAGCTGTTTTTT.